This T cell receptor (beta chain) was identified during a study of blood T cell repertoires in COVID-19. Across the whole study: Acute-phase and convalescent COVID-19 samples originated in the United States, Italy and Spain.

Under the authors' procedure: Reference gene primer amplification in the assay estimated nucleated cell counts. Sequencing was performed with immunoSEQ multiplex PCR; in TCRdb, only in-frame clones are kept and a portion is missing. D and trimming come from the DNA, and the V and J calls and clone size come from that table. Of 430,000 or so clones in the sample, 85% to 90% are singletons; the top ten hold about 1.7%. The CDR3 runs to 13 residues. Trimming shortened V by 3 bases and J by 5 bases, and 9 bases separated the two germline ends. Per germline, CDR1 SGHRS and CDR2 YFSETQ. The cohort comprised adults aged roughly 18 to 90 years residing in 24 US areas. Which cohort a participant joined came from the clinical history participants gave.

The sample comprised PBMCs or T cells enriched from blood (not recorded which). The chain carries TRBV5-1 and TRBJ2-1; no firm D call. This TCR was recovered from a woman in her forties who had recovered from COVID-19. CDR3: CASSYKQDNEQFF. CDR3 nucleotides: TGCGCCAGCAGCTATAAGCAGGACAATGAGCAGTTCTTC. The complete variable domain, with remaining parts taken from reference TRBV5-1 and TRBJ2-1, reads KAGVTQTPRYLIKTRGQQVTLSCSPISGHRSVSWYQQTPGQGLQFLFEYFSETQRNKGNFPGRFSGRQFSNSRSEMNVSTLELGDSALYLCASSYKQDNEQFFGPGTRLTVL.